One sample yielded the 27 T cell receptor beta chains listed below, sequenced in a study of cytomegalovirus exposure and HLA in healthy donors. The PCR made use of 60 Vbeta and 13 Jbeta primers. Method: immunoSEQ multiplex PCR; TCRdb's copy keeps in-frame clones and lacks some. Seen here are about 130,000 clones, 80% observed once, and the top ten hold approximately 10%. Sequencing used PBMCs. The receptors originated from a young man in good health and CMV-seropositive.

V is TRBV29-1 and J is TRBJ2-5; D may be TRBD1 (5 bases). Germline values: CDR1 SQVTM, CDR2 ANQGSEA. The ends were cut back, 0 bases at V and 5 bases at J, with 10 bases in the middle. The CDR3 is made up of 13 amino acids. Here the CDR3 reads CSVEDLGAETQYF. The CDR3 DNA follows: TGCAGCGTTGAAGATCTAGGGGCTGAGACCCAGTACTTC. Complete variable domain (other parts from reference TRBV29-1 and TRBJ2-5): SAVISQKPSRDICQRGTSLTIQCQVDSQVTMMFWYRQQPGQSLTLIATANQGSEATYESGFVIDKFPISRPNLTFSTLTVSNMSPEDSSIYLCSVEDLGAETQYFGPGTRLLVL.

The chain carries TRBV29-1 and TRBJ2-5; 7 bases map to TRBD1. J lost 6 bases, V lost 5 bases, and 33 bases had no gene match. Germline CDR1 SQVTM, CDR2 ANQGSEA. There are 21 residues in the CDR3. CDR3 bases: TGCAGCGTTACGAGAGGGTGGGAATTAAGTAAGGAGACAGGGACCAGCCAGACCCAGTACTTC. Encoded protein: CSVTRGWELSKETGTSQTQYF.

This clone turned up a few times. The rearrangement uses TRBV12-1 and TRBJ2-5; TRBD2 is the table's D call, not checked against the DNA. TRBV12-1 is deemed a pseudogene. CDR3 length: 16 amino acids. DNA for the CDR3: TGTGCCAGCAGCCTGGGGACTAGCGGGGAGGCAGAGACCCAGTACTTC. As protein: CASSLGTSGEAETQYF.

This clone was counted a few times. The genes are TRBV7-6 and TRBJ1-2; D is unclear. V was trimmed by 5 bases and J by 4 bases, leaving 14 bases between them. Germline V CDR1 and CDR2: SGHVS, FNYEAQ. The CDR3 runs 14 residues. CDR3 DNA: TGTGCCAGCAGCCCCCTTTCTGACTCCTATGGCTACACCTTC. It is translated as CASSPLSDSYGYTF.

This chain's CDR3 is CASSQDLGTQYF. CDR3 bases: TGTGCCAGCAGCCAAGACTTGGGGACCCAGTACTTC. The V call is TRBV5-4, the J call TRBJ2-5; D is unclear. The CDR3 totals 12 residues. Germline V CDR1 and CDR2: SGHNT, YYREEE (reference sequence). Trimming stripped 4 bases from V and 7 bases from J, with 11 bases between.

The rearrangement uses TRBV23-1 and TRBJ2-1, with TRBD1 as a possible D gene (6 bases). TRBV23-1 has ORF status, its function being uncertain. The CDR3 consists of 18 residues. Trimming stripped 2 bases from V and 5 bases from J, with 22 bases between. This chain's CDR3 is CASSQPDRCDPINNEQFF. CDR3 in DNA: TGCGCCAGCAGTCAACCCGACAGGTGTGACCCTATAAACAATGAGCAGTTCTTC.

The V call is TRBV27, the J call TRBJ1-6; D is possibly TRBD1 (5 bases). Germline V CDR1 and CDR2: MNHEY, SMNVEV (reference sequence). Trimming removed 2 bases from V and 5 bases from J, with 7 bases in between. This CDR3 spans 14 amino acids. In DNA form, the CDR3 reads TGTGCCAGCAGTTTAGGGGCCAATAATTCACCCCTCCACTTT. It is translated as CASSLGANNSPLHF.

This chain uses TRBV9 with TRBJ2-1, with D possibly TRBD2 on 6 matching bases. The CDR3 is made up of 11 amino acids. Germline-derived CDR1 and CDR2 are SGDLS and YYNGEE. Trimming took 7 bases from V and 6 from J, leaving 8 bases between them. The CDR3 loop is CASGGSNEQFF. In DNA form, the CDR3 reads TGTGCCAGCGGGGGGTCCAATGAGCAGTTCTTC.

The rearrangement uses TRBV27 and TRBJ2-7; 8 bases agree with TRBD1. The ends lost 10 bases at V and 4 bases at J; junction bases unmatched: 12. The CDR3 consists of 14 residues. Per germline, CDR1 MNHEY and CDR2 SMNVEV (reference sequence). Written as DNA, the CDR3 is TGTGCCACCGGACAGGGAAATTCTGTGTACGAGCAGTACTTC. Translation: CATGQGNSVYEQYF.

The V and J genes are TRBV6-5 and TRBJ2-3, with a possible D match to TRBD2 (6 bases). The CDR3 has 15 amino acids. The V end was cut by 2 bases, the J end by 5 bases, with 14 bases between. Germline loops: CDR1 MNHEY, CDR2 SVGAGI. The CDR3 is CASSYGGDPGDTQYF. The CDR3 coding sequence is TGTGCCAGCAGTTACGGCGGGGACCCCGGAGATACGCAGTATTTT.

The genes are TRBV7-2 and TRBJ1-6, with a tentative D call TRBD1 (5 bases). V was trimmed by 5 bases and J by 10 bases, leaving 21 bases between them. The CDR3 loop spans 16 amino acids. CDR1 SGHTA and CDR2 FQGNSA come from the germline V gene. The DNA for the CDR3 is TGTGCCAGCAGCCCCCCGTGGGGAGGGGAGGAATCACCCCTCCACTTT. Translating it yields CASSPPWGGEESPLHF.

CDR3 protein: CASQGLAVGTDTQYF. For the CDR3, the DNA is TGTGCCAGCCAGGGGCTAGCGGTTGGCACAGATACGCAGTATTTT. The chain carries TRBV18 and TRBJ2-3; possible D gene TRBD2, 7 bases. The ends were cut back, 8 bases at V and 1 base at J, with 16 bases in the middle. CDR3 length equals 15 residues. Germline lookup yields CDR1 KGHSH and CDR2 LQKENI.

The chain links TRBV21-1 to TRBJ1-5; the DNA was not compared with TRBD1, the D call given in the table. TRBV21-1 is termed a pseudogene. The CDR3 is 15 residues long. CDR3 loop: CASSARTGGNQPQHF. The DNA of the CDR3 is TGTGCCAGCAGCGCTAGGACAGGGGGCAATCAGCCCCAGCATTTT.

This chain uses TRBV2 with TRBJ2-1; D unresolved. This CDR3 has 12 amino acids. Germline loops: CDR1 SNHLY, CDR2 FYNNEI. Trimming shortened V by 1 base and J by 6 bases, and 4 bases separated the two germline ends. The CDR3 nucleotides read TGTGCCAGCAGTGAAGAGCTCAATGAGCAGTTCTTC. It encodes CASSEELNEQFF.

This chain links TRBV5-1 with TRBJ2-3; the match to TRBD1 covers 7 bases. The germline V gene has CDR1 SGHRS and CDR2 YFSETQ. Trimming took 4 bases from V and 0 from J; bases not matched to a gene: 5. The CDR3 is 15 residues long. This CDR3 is CASSLGTASTDTQYF. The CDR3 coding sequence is TGCGCCAGCAGCCTCGGGACAGCCAGCACAGATACGCAGTATTTT.

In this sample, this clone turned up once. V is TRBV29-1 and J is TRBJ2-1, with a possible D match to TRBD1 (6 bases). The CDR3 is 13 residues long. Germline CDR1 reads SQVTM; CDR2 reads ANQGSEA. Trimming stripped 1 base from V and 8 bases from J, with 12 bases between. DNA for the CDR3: TGCAGCGTTGAAGGGACAGTTGGCTATGAGCAGTTCTTC. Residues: CSVEGTVGYEQFF.

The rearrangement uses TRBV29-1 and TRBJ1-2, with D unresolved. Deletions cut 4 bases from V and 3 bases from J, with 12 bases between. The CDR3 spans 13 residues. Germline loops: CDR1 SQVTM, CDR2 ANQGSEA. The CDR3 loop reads CSVAGDKDYGYTF. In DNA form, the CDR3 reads TGCAGCGTTGCAGGTGACAAGGACTATGGCTACACCTTC.

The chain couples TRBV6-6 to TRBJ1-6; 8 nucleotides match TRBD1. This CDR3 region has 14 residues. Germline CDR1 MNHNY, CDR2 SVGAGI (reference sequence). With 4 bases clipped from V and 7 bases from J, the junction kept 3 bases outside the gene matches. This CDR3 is CASSSSGGNSPLHF. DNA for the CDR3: TGTGCCAGCAGTTCGTCAGGGGGCAATTCACCCCTCCACTTT.

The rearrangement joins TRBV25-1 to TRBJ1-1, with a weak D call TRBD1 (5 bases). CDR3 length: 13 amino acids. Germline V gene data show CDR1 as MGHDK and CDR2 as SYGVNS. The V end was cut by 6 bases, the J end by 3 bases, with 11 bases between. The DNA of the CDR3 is TGTGCCAGCAGGGGTTGGGGGGACACTGAAGCTTTCTTT. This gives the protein CASRGWGDTEAFF.

The CDR3 loop is CASSASSYNEQFF. CDR3 sequence (DNA): TGTGCCAGCAGTGCTAGCTCCTACAATGAGCAGTTCTTC. J is TRBJ2-1 and V is TRBV6-1; the D is unclear. Germline V gene lookup returns CDR1 MNHNS and CDR2 SASEGT. This CDR3 has 13 amino acids. V lost 4 bases to trimming and J lost 0 bases, with 4 bases between them.

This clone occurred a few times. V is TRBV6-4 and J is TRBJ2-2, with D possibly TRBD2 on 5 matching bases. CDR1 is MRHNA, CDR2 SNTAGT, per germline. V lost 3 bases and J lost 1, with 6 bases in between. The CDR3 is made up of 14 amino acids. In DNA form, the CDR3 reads TGTGCCAGCAGTGAGGACTGGAACACCGGGGAGCTGTTTTTT. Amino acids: CASSEDWNTGELFF.

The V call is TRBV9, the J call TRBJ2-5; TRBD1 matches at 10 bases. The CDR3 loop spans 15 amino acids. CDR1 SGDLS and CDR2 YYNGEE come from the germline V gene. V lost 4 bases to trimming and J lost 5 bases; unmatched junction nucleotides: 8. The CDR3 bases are TGTGCCAGCAGCCCTCGGACAGGGGGGGGTGAGACCCAGTACTTC. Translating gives CASSPRTGGGETQYF.

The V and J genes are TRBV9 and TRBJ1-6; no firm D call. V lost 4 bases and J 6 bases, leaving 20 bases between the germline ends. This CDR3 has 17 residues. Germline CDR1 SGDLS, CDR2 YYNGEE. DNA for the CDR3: TGTGCCAGCAGCCCTGGAGGAACTAAAGGGCGTAATTCACCCCTCCACTTT. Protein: CASSPGGTKGRNSPLHF.

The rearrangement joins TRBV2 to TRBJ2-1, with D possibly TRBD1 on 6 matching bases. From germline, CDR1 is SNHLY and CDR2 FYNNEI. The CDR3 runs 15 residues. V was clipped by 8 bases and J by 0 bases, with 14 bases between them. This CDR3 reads CASRERGSSYNEQFF. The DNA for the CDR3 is TGTGCCAGCCGCGAGAGGGGGAGCTCCTACAATGAGCAGTTCTTC. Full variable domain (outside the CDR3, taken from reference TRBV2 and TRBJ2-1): EPEVTQTPSHQVTQMGQEVILRCVPISNHLYFYWYRQILGQKVEFLVSFYNNEISEKSEIFDDQFSVERPDGSNFTLKIRSTKLEDSAMYFCASRERGSSYNEQFFGPGTRLTVL.

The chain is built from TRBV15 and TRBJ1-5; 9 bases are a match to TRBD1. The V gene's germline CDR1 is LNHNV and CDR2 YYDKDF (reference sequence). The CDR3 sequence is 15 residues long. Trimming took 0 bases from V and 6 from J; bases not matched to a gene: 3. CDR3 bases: TGTGCCACCAGCAGAGATCACAGGGGGCTTCAGCCCCAGCATTTT. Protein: CATSRDHRGLQPQHF.

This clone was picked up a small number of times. CDR3 sequence: CASSASGRQGIGSYTF. DNA for the CDR3: TGTGCCAGCAGCGCCAGTGGGCGACAGGGAATCGGAAGCTACACCTTC. The chain carries TRBV9 and TRBJ1-2; 7 nucleotides match TRBD1. Germline CDR1 and CDR2: SGDLS and YYNGEE. The CDR3 spans 16 residues. The V segment lost 3 bases and the J segment 9 bases; nucleotides outside the gene matches: 17.

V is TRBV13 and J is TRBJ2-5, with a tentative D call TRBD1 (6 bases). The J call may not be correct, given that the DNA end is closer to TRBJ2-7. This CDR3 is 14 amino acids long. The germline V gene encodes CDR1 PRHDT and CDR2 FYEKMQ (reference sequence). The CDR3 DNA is TGTGCCAGCAGCACCTGGGACAAGGCCTACGAGCAGTACTTC. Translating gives CASSTWDKAYEQYF.